The 4 T cell receptor beta chains below were found in one sample sequenced in a study of shared clonotypes between healthy human individuals. Profiling relied on immunoSEQ multiplex PCR, and the TCRdb table lists in-frame clones only, not all of them. This sample has around 560,000 clones, with approximately 95% found just once. Naive CD8 cells lacked CD45RO and underwent positive selection for CCR7, leaving out terminally differentiated effector memory CD45RA+ cells. The sequenced sample was naive CD8+ T cells sorted from blood. The receptors originated from a woman in her 30s in good health.

The rearrangement links TRBV4-1 to TRBJ1-1, with D possibly matching TRBD1 (6 bases). V was trimmed by 2 bases and J by 7 bases, leaving 14 bases between them. Germline V CDR1 and CDR2: MGHRA, YSYEKL. This CDR3 is built from 14 residues. The CDR3 region is CASSQWNREYEAFF. Here the CDR3 DNA reads TGCGCCAGCAGCCAATGGAACAGGGAATATGAAGCTTTCTTT.

Turning to this clone: The sample contains more than one DNA sequence encoding this CDR3. The V call is TRBV7-3, the J call TRBJ2-3; 10 bases align to TRBD2. The V and J ends lost 5 bases and 1 base, in that order; junction bases with no gene match: 3. Germline V gives CDR1 SGHTA, CDR2 FQGTGA. CDR3 length: 15 amino acids. The CDR3: CASSDGTSGTDTQYF. CDR3 nucleotides: TGTGCCAGCAGCGACGGGACTAGCGGCACAGATACGCAGTATTTT.

The chain couples TRBV4-1 to TRBJ2-2; 7 bases fit TRBD2. V shed 6 bases and J 6 bases; nucleotides not matched to a gene: 4. CDR3 length equals 13 residues. CDR1 MGHRA and CDR2 YSYEKL come from the germline V gene. For the CDR3, the DNA is TGCGCCAGCAGTCCGACTAGCCCCGGGGAGCTGTTTTTT. Translating gives CASSPTSPGELFF.

For this clone: The sample holds other DNA sequences that translate to the same CDR3. The chain has TRBV7-9 and TRBJ1-1; perhaps TRBD1 as D (5 bases). Looked up from germline, CDR1 is SEHNR and CDR2 is FQNEAQ (reference sequence). This CDR3 region has 13 residues. The V gene lost 3 bases and the J gene lost 5 bases, with 10 bases spanning the gap. The DNA for the CDR3 is TGTGCCAGCAGCTTGCAGGGAAGAACTGAAGCTTTCTTT. It specifies CASSLQGRTEAFF.